What follows are 28 T cell receptor beta chains derived from one specimen sequenced in a study of early T cells in non-severe SARS-CoV-2 infection. TCRdb re-called the 5' RACE reads through MiXCR, storing one row per CDR3 protein. Here the sample spans tens of thousands of distinct CDR3 sequences, about 9.4% being singletons. The sample consisted of whole blood. These receptors were collected from an adult who was a healthcare worker with PCR-confirmed SARS-CoV-2 infection or an uninfected control (not recorded which).

The chain links TRBV7-3 to TRBJ2-1, with 11 bases aligning to TRBD2. With V trimmed by 5 bases and J by 9 bases, 6 bases remained unmatched. The V gene's germline CDR1 is SGHTA and CDR2 FQGTGA. This CDR3 contains 14 residues. The CDR3 DNA sequence: TGTGCCAGCAGCCTAGCGGGAGGTTTTCGTGAGCAGTTCTTC. This sequence encodes CASSLAGGFREQFF.

The chain recombines TRBV10-3 with TRBJ2-3; no reliable D call. Germline CDR1 is ENHRY and CDR2 is SYGVKD. This CDR3 comprises 15 residues. Trimming pared 2 bases from V and 4 bases from J, leaving 13 bases between. CDR3 amino acids: CAISEPKVSPDTQYF. For the CDR3, the DNA is TGTGCCATCAGTGAGCCAAAAGTCTCCCCAGATACGCAGTATTTT.

V gene TRBV14 combines with J gene TRBJ2-1, with 10 bases fitting TRBD2. This CDR3 contains 17 residues. The trim removed 4 bases at V and 2 bases at J, leaving 8 bases unmatched. The germline V gene encodes CDR1 SGHDN and CDR2 FVKESK. This chain's CDR3 is CASSRLSSGGPYNEQFF. The CDR3 region has the DNA TGTGCCAGCAGCCGCTTGTCTAGCGGGGGACCCTACAATGAGCAGTTCTTC.

This clonotype came up many times. The chain carries TRBV5-5 and TRBJ2-2, with TRBD2 matching 9 bases. The CDR3 is 16 amino acids. The J segment lost 3 bases and the V segment lost 2 bases, leaving 5 bases of the junction unmatched. In germline, CDR1 is SGHKS, CDR2 YYEKEE (reference sequence). The CDR3 loop is CASSFRGGADTGELFF. DNA for the CDR3: TGTGCCAGCAGCTTCCGCGGGGGGGCCGACACCGGGGAGCTGTTTTTT.

This clonotype has more than one count but fewer than ten. The V gene is TRBV18, the J gene TRBJ2-3; no firm D call. The CDR3 spans 14 residues. Germline values: CDR1 KGHSH, CDR2 LQKENI. V shed 4 bases and J shed 4 bases, with 12 bases lying between them. CDR3 region: CASSLGMGPDTQYF. For the CDR3, the DNA is TGTGCCAGCTCACTAGGAATGGGCCCAGATACGCAGTATTTT.

This clonotype was seen ten or more times. V usage is TRBV24-1 and J usage is TRBJ1-5; a weak D match, TRBD1 (6 bases). The CDR3 length is 13 residues. The ends were cut back, 4 bases at V and 8 bases at J, with 11 bases in the middle. Germline V lookup: CDR1 KGHDR, CDR2 SFDVKD. The CDR3 bases are TGTGCCACCAGTGAGCCGGGACATGAGCCCCAGCATTTT. Protein: CATSEPGHEPQHF.

The sample holds a few counts of this clonotype. The rearrangement joins TRBV27 to TRBJ1-3; D ambiguous. The CDR3 contains 16 residues. V gave up 5 bases and J gave up 4 bases, with 18 bases separating them. Germline assignment: CDR1 MNHEY and CDR2 SMNVEV (reference sequence). The CDR3 DNA is TGTGCCAGCAGTCTTCTAGGGCCTTTGGCCGGAAACACCATATATTTT. This gives the protein CASSLLGPLAGNTIYF.

The chain uses TRBV6-5 and TRBJ1-6, with 7 bases lining up with TRBD1. The germline CDR1 and CDR2 sequences are MNHEY and SVGAGI. With V trimmed by 7 bases and J by 5 bases, 5 bases remained unmatched. This CDR3 has 14 residues. Here the CDR3 DNA reads TGTGCCAGCACCTACAGGGGAAATAATTCACCCCTCCACTTT. This translates into CASTYRGNNSPLHF.

This clonotype was recorded only once. The CDR3 sequence: CASSLEPVDTQYF. DNA of the CDR3: TGTGCCAGCAGCTTGGAGCCGGTGGATACGCAGTATTTT. This chain uses TRBV5-6 with TRBJ2-3; no firm D call. Germline values: CDR1 SGHDT, CDR2 YYEEEE. There are 13 residues in the CDR3. V gave up 0 bases and J gave up 6 bases, with 8 bases separating them.

The chain links TRBV11-2 to TRBJ2-7, with a weak D call TRBD2 (5 bases). V lost 7 bases to trimming and J lost 3 bases, with 16 bases between them. The germline gives CDR1 SGHAT, CDR2 FQNNGV. The CDR3 has 14 amino acids. The CDR3 region has the DNA TGTGCCAGCACACGTGGCAATGCGGGCTACGAGCAGTACTTC. It encodes CASTRGNAGYEQYF.

This clonotype was observed many times. This chain joins TRBV7-3 and TRBJ1-1; no firm D call. The CDR3 spans 13 residues. Germline-derived CDR1 and CDR2 are SGHTA and FQGTGA. Trimming removed 5 bases from V and 0 bases from J, with 7 bases in between. In DNA form, the CDR3 reads TGTGCCAGCAGCCCTACAGTGAACACTGAAGCTTTCTTT. Protein: CASSPTVNTEAFF. Filled out from reference TRBV7-3 and TRBJ1-1, the complete variable domain reads GAGVSQTPSNKVTEKGKYVELRCDPISGHTALYWYRQSLGQGPEFLIYFQGTGAADDSGLPNDRFFAVRPEGSVSTLKIQRTERGDSAVYLCASSPTVNTEAFFGQGTRLTVV.

The table lists this clonotype with many counts. The chain combines TRBV20-1 with TRBJ2-3; unclear D gene. Germline V lookup: CDR1 DFQATT, CDR2 SNEGSKA (reference sequence). The length of the CDR3 is 15 residues. The ends were cut back, 1 base at V and 0 bases at J, with 11 bases in the middle. As DNA, the CDR3 is TGCAGTGCTAGAGTCCGCGGAAGTAGCACAGATACGCAGTATTTT. It is translated as CSARVRGSSTDTQYF.

The V gene is TRBV3-1, the J gene TRBJ2-2, with 7 bases that match TRBD2. This CDR3 comprises 14 residues. J was trimmed by 7 bases and V by 5 bases; bases with no gene match: 7. Per germline, CDR1 LGHDT and CDR2 YNNKEL (reference sequence). Here the CDR3 DNA reads TGTGCCAGCAGCGGGACTAACCCGATCGGGGAGCTGTTTTTT. This encodes CASSGTNPIGELFF.

This clonotype was detected ten times or more. This chain joins TRBV20-1 and TRBJ1-6, with D maybe TRBD1 (6 bases). This CDR3 has 18 amino acids. The germline gives CDR1 DFQATT, CDR2 SNEGSKA (reference sequence). V lost 0 bases and J lost 7, with 22 bases in between. CDR3 nucleotides: TGCAGTGCTAGAGATCTCCTGGCGGGGGGCGGTCAGAATTCACCCCTCCACTTT. Translating it yields CSARDLLAGGGQNSPLHF.

This clonotype was seen a handful of times. The genes are TRBV3-1 and TRBJ1-1; a possible D gene is TRBD1 (5 bases). V shed 3 bases and J shed 6 bases, with 8 bases lying between them. The CDR3 is 12 residues long. CDR1 is LGHDT, CDR2 YNNKEL, per germline (reference sequence). The CDR3 region is CASSHGTPEAFF. In DNA, the CDR3 is TGTGCCAGCAGCCACGGGACCCCTGAAGCTTTCTTT.

Many counts were recorded for this clonotype. The genes are TRBV29-1 and TRBJ2-1; 8 bases fit TRBD2. Germline V lookup: CDR1 SQVTM, CDR2 ANQGSEA. The CDR3 is made up of 11 amino acids. The J segment lost 13 bases and the V segment lost 1 base, leaving 3 bases of the junction unmatched. CDR3 nucleotides: TGCAGCGTTGAAGCGGGGGGGCTCCAGTTCTTC. Protein product: CSVEAGGLQFF.

This clonotype was observed many times. The chain links TRBV2 to TRBJ2-1, with a possible D match to TRBD1 (6 bases). Germline CDR1 reads SNHLY; CDR2 reads FYNNEI. Trimming removed 7 bases at V and 8 bases at J, with 18 bases between. This CDR3 region has 14 residues. DNA of the CDR3: TGTGCCAGCACCCTCGGGCCACAGGGACATGAGCAGTTCTTC. Amino acids: CASTLGPQGHEQFF.

This clonotype has ten or more counts. The V gene is TRBV20-1, the J gene TRBJ1-1, with D possibly matching TRBD1 (6 bases). CDR1 and CDR2 (germline): DFQATT, SNEGSKA (reference sequence). V lost 6 bases, J lost 0 bases, and 14 bases lay in between. This CDR3 contains 14 residues. The chain's CDR3 is CSALRGGMNTEAFF. The CDR3 DNA is TGCAGTGCCCTCCGAGGGGGGATGAACACTGAAGCTTTCTTT.

This clonotype came up many times. V usage is TRBV5-1 and J usage is TRBJ2-7; TRBD1 matches 9 bases. The germline V gene has CDR1 SGHRS and CDR2 YFSETQ. V gave up 5 bases and J gave up 3 bases; unmatched junction bases: 9. The CDR3 runs to 15 residues. The CDR3 reads CASRTGTGLLYEQYF. Here the CDR3 DNA reads TGCGCCAGCAGGACCGGGACAGGGTTGCTCTACGAGCAGTACTTC.

CDR3 nucleotides: TGTGCCAGCAGTTACTCGAACCTAGGAGGCGATGAGCAGTTCTTC. It yields the protein CASSYSNLGGDEQFF. The chain combines TRBV6-2 or TRBV6-3 with TRBJ2-1; D is perhaps TRBD2 (5 bases). The CDR3 is 15 amino acids. V was cut by 0 bases and J by 8 bases, with 14 bases left in between. Germline V gene lookup returns CDR1 MNHEY and CDR2 SVGEGT.

This clonotype was picked up a small number of times. The genes are TRBV20-1 and TRBJ2-1; D ambiguous. Germline lookup yields CDR1 DFQATT and CDR2 SNEGSKA (reference sequence). V lost 0 bases, J lost 0 bases, and 15 bases lay in between. The CDR3 spans 17 residues. The CDR3 DNA follows: TGCAGTGCTAGAGAAGGGTACGGAAGGAGCTCCTACAATGAGCAGTTCTTC. This encodes CSAREGYGRSSYNEQFF.

This clonotype has only a few counts. V is TRBV6-5 and J is TRBJ2-1; the D gene could be TRBD1 or TRBD2 (5 bases each). The germline CDR1 and CDR2 sequences are MNHEY and SVGAGI. Trimming took off 0 bases at V and 9 bases at J, with 15 bases between the two ends. This CDR3 spans 15 amino acids. CDR3 sequence reads: CASSYSGPTSTEQFF. Here the CDR3 DNA reads TGTGCCAGCAGTTACTCGGGACCCACTAGTACTGAGCAGTTCTTC.

This clonotype was detected ten times or more. For the CDR3, the DNA is TGCGCCAGCAGTGCGGTTGCAGGACTAGCGGGAGGGGTAAACACCGGGGAGCTGTTTTTT. It specifies CASSAVAGLAGGVNTGELFF. V is TRBV10-2 and J is TRBJ2-2; TRBD2 agrees at 15 bases. CDR1 is WSHSY and CDR2 is SAAADI in the germline V gene. CDR3 length equals 20 residues. V shed 4 bases and J 2 bases; nucleotides not matched to a gene: 11.

This clonotype was observed at least ten times. This chain joins TRBV7-8 and TRBJ2-1; D is unresolved. This CDR3 is built from 13 residues. Trimming cost V 5 bases and J 9 bases, with 14 bases left between them. The germline gives CDR1 SGHVS, CDR2 FQNEAQ. The CDR3 DNA is TGTGCCAGCAGCGTTGGGAATTTGGGTGAGCAGTTCTTC. This codes for CASSVGNLGEQFF.

This clonotype was detected ten times or more. The chain couples TRBV7-6 to TRBJ2-1; the match to TRBD2 covers 7 bases. CDR1 and CDR2 from the germline V gene are SGHVS and FNYEAQ. V shed 5 bases and J 3 bases; nucleotides not matched to a gene: 10. The CDR3 covers 16 residues. The CDR3 DNA follows: TGTGCCAGCAGCCCGGGAGGAACAGCACGCTACAATGAGCAGTTCTTC. It translates to CASSPGGTARYNEQFF.

This clonotype was picked up a small number of times. The J gene is TRBJ2-5, the V gene TRBV7-8; no clear D gene. The CDR3 is 11 amino acids. V was trimmed by 7 bases and J by 1 base, leaving 4 bases between them. Per the germline V gene, CDR1 is SGHVS and CDR2 is FQNEAQ. CDR3 DNA: TGTGCCAGCACCCGCCAAGAGACCCAGTACTTC. As protein: CASTRQETQYF.

This clonotype was counted only a few times. In DNA form, the CDR3 reads TGCGCCAGCAGCCAGCGGGGGGGCCTCGGCACAGATACGCAGTATTTT. It codes for CASSQRGGLGTDTQYF. The chain carries TRBV5-1 and TRBJ2-3; 10 bases line up with TRBD2. The CDR3 length is 16 residues. Germline CDR1 reads SGHRS; CDR2 reads YFSETQ. The trim removed 4 bases at V and 1 base at J, leaving 6 bases unmatched.

This clonotype has ten or more counts. The CDR3 spells CSVWGYGTDPYEQYF. The CDR3 DNA sequence: TGCAGCGTTTGGGGTTACGGGACAGACCCCTACGAGCAGTACTTC. This chain links TRBV29-1 with TRBJ2-7; TRBD1 aligns across 7 bases. The CDR3 totals 15 residues. The V gene end was trimmed by 5 bases and the J gene end by 2 bases; junction bases not matched to a gene: 12. Germline CDR1 is SQVTM and CDR2 is ANQGSEA.